These T cell receptor beta chains were read from a single sample in a study of T cell responses to AZD1222 COVID-19 vaccine. Libraries were prepared by immunoSEQ multiplex PCR; TCRdb keeps only in-frame clonotypes and omits some of them. The sample shows about 150,000 clones, approximately 90% of them seen only once. Source: peripheral blood, taken 28 days after the second AZD1222 dose. These receptors all come from an adult who received the AZD1222 COVID-19 vaccine. CDR3s include the opening cysteine and the closing phenylalanine or tryptophan. The D gene is left open where the match is weak. For some rows the clone size is stated as once, few or many, or as a class when expanded; others skip it.

v_gene,j_gene,abundance,d_gene,CDR3aa,CDR3nt
TRBV5-1,TRBJ2-7,-,-,CASSLSGADYEQYF,TGCGCCAGCAGCTTGTCAGGGGCGGACTACGAGCAGTACTTC
TRBV11-2,TRBJ1-6,once,-,CASSPRTERNYNSPLHF,TGTGCCAGCAGCCCCCGGACAGAAAGGAACTATAATTCACCCCTCCACTTT
TRBV28,TRBJ1-4,-,-,CASSLWGYEKLFF,TGTGCCAGCAGTTTATGGGGGTATGAAAAACTGTTTTTT
TRBV18,TRBJ1-1,-,TRBD1,CASSGTGDTEAFF,TGTGCCAGCTCCGGGACAGGGGACACTGAAGCTTTCTTT
TRBV6-2/TRBV6-3,TRBJ2-7,-,TRBD2,CASSSPLGLATAGVYEQYF,TGTGCCAGCAGTTCACCGCTGGGACTAGCCACGGCCGGGGTCTACGAGCAGTACTTC
TRBV12-5,TRBJ2-1,-,TRBD2,CASGSGRGAGAVEQFF,TGTGCTAGTGGTTCCGGCCGGGGAGCGGGAGCGGTTGAGCAGTTCTTC
TRBV7-9,TRBJ1-5,-,-,CASSIQGDQPQHF,TGTGCCAGCAGCATACAGGGTGATCAGCCCCAGCATTTT
TRBV10-2,TRBJ2-7,-,TRBD2,CASSGLAGNHEQYF,TGCGCCAGCAGTGGACTAGCGGGAAACCACGAGCAGTACTTC
TRBV12-3/TRBV12-4,TRBJ1-1,-,-,CASSRGTKRAFF,TGTGCCAGCAGTCGTGGCACCAAGAGGGCTTTCTTT
TRBV9,TRBJ2-5,few,-,CASSVDIGGQRQETQYF,TGTGCCAGCAGCGTAGATATCGGCGGGCAGAGACAAGAGACCCAGTACTTC
TRBV9,TRBJ2-7,-,TRBD2,CASSPLRTSGGGLYEQYF,TGTGCCAGCAGCCCCCTGAGAACTAGCGGAGGGGGTTTATACGAGCAGTACTTC
TRBV7-6,TRBJ1-1,-,-,CASSADTLNTEAFF,TGTGCCAGCAGCGCGGACACCTTGAACACTGAAGCTTTCTTT
TRBV9,TRBJ1-1,few,-,CASSAGDTMNTEAFF,TGTGCCAGCAGCGCCGGGGACACCATGAACACTGAAGCTTTCTTT
TRBV2,TRBJ2-4,-,-,CASSEALLDRAKNIQYF,TGTGCCAGCAGTGAAGCGCTTCTAGACAGGGCCAAAAACATTCAGTACTTC
TRBV19,TRBJ2-5,-,TRBD1,CASSRDRYSETQYF,TGTGCCAGTAGCCGGGACAGGTATTCGGAGACCCAGTACTTC
TRBV12-3/TRBV12-4,TRBJ2-2,-,-,CASSSTATGELFF,TGTGCCAGCAGTTCGACAGCTACCGGGGAGCTGTTTTTT
TRBV6-1,TRBJ1-4,-,-,CASSEVVEKLFF,TGTGCCAGCAGTGAAGTTGTAGAAAAACTGTTTTTT
TRBV10-1,TRBJ1-1,-,-,CASSDSPNTEAFF,TGCGCCAGCAGTGACAGCCCGAACACTGAAGCTTTCTTT
TRBV25-1,TRBJ2-7,-,-,CASSEVGDSYEQYF,TGTGCCAGCAGTGAGGTAGGGGACTCCTACGAGCAGTACTTC
TRBV18,TRBJ2-1,-,-,CASSPGTVLLNEQFF,TGTGCCAGCTCACCCGGGACTGTGCTCCTCAATGAGCAGTTCTTC
TRBV7-2,TRBJ2-1,-,-,CASSLHASSYNEQFF,TGTGCCAGCAGCTTACACGCGAGCTCCTACAATGAGCAGTTCTTC
TRBV19,TRBJ1-5,-,-,CASTIRGDNQPQHF,TGTGCCAGTACGATCAGGGGAGACAATCAGCCCCAGCATTTT
TRBV15,TRBJ1-2,-,TRBD1,CATSRVMDRENYGYTF,TGTGCCACCAGCAGAGTAATGGACAGGGAGAACTATGGCTACACCTTC
TRBV6-5,TRBJ1-1,-,TRBD1,CASSPTGQLNTEAFF,TGTGCCAGCAGCCCAACGGGACAGTTGAACACTGAAGCTTTCTTT
TRBV13,TRBJ1-2,-,-,CASSLGLDNNYGYTF,TGTGCCAGCAGCTTAGGCCTGGACAATAACTATGGCTACACCTTC
TRBV7-2,TRBJ1-5,-,-,CASSLAPYSNQPQHF,TGTGCCAGCAGCTTAGCCCCTTATAGCAATCAGCCCCAGCATTTT
TRBV6-5,TRBJ1-2,-,-,CASSRWGGYTF,TGTGCCAGCAGCAGATGGGGGGGCTACACCTTC
TRBV9,TRBJ2-2,-,TRBD2,CASSVSSGGTKNTGELFF,TGTGCCAGCAGCGTATCTAGCGGGGGGACCAAAAACACCGGGGAGCTGTTTTTT
TRBV5-1,TRBJ2-5,-,TRBD2,CASSLRSGGASETQYF,TGCGCCAGCAGCTTGCGGAGCGGGGGGGCTTCAGAGACCCAGTACTTC
TRBV25-1,TRBJ1-1,-,-,CASRGGVVSTEAFF,TGTGCCAGCAGAGGAGGGGTTGTGAGCACTGAAGCTTTCTTT
TRBV7-5,TRBJ2-1,-,-,CARSHGGLGYNEQFF,TGTGCCAGAAGCCACGGGGGGCTAGGTTACAATGAGCAGTTCTTC
TRBV19,TRBJ2-1,-,-,CASSELAARNNEQFF,TGTGCCAGTAGTGAACTAGCTGCCCGAAACAATGAGCAGTTCTTC
TRBV5-8,TRBJ2-6,-,-,CAINVFSGANVLTF,TGTGCCATCAACGTCTTCTCTGGGGCCAACGTCCTGACTTTC
TRBV5-5,TRBJ1-3,-,-,CASSAAGGGNTIYF,TGTGCCAGCAGCGCCGCAGGCGGTGGAAACACCATATATTTT
TRBV7-2,TRBJ1-2,-,-,CASSSSWEAGYTF,TGTGCCAGCAGCTCTAGCTGGGAGGCCGGCTACACCTTC
TRBV4-1,TRBJ1-5,-,-,CASRTTPGGQPQHF,TGCGCCAGCAGAACGACCCCTGGCGGTCAGCCCCAGCATTTT
TRBV18,TRBJ2-2,-,-,CASSLGETGELFF,TGTGCCAGCTCACTCGGGGAGACCGGGGAGCTGTTTTTT
TRBV2,TRBJ2-1,-,-,CASSALELWGGNEQFF,TGTGCCAGCAGTGCCCTAGAGCTGTGGGGAGGCAATGAGCAGTTCTTC
TRBV29-1,TRBJ1-3,-,-,CSALQGPGNTIYF,TGCAGCGCCCTACAGGGCCCTGGAAACACCATATATTTT
TRBV12-3/TRBV12-4,TRBJ1-4,-,TRBD1,CASSFDRGKLFF,TGTGCCAGCAGTTTCGACAGGGGAAAACTGTTTTTT
TRBV5-6,TRBJ1-5,-,-,CASRLQGASNQPQHF,TGTGCCAGCAGATTACAGGGAGCGAGCAATCAGCCCCAGCATTTT
TRBV30,TRBJ1-3,-,-,CAWSGQAYSGNTIYF,TGTGCCTGGAGTGGGCAGGCTTACTCTGGAAACACCATATATTTT
TRBV11-3,TRBJ2-7,-,-,CASSPTPSGNEQYF,TGTGCCAGCAGCCCTACCCCCTCCGGGAACGAGCAGTACTTC
TRBV7-7,TRBJ1-2,-,-,CASSFPREGRVRHGYTF,TGTGCTAGCAGCTTTCCCCGCGAGGGCAGGGTAAGGCATGGCTACACCTTC
TRBV7-2,TRBJ2-2,few,-,CASSLVRFNTGELFF,TGTGCCAGCAGCTTAGTGCGCTTCAACACCGGGGAGCTGTTTTTT
TRBV5-5,TRBJ2-7,once,-,CASSFFVGVPYEQYF,TGTGCCAGCAGCTTTTTTGTGGGAGTCCCCTACGAGCAGTACTTC
TRBV4-2,TRBJ2-7,-,TRBD2,CASSQELAGVNEQYF,TGTGCCAGCAGCCAAGAGCTAGCGGGAGTAAACGAGCAGTACTTC
TRBV7-2,TRBJ2-1,once,-,CASSLGVSGYNEQFF,TGTGCCAGCAGCTTAGGTGTTAGCGGATACAATGAGCAGTTCTTC
TRBV29-1,TRBJ2-5,-,-,CSVDGGGGETQYF,TGCAGCGTTGACGGTGGGGGCGGAGAGACCCAGTACTTC